Listed below are T cell receptor beta chains from one sample, sequenced in a study of cytomegalovirus exposure and HLA in healthy donors. Data came from immunoSEQ multiplex PCR; TCRdb stores just in-frame clones and leaves some out. This table has some 150,000 clones, 55% to 65% appearing once. Sequences were obtained from PBMCs. The receptor set was obtained from a man aged 35-49 years in good health and CMV-seronegative. Both conserved end residues are part of each CDR3. The order of the fields is clone size, J gene, V gene, D gene, CDR3 protein, CDR3 DNA. A D gene is named only where the DNA matches it firmly. The size of a clone is reported for some rows only, either as once, few or many, or as a class for expanded clones.

abundance: .; j_gene: TRBJ2-1; v_gene: TRBV11-2; d_gene: .; CDR3aa: CASSLDPSYNEQFF; CDR3nt: TGTGCCAGCAGCTTAGACCCCAGCTACAATGAGCAGTTCTTC
abundance: .; j_gene: TRBJ2-7; v_gene: TRBV6-5; d_gene: TRBD1; CDR3aa: CATRDRGLYEQYF; CDR3nt: TGTGCCACCCGGGACAGGGGGCTCTACGAGCAGTACTTC
abundance: .; j_gene: TRBJ2-1; v_gene: TRBV4-2; d_gene: TRBD2; CDR3aa: CASSAWTSGSLNEQFF; CDR3nt: TGTGCCAGCAGCGCCTGGACTAGCGGGAGCCTGAATGAGCAGTTCTTC
abundance: .; j_gene: TRBJ1-5; v_gene: TRBV19; d_gene: .; CDR3aa: CASSIKGFGQPQHF; CDR3nt: TGTGCCAGTAGTATAAAGGGGTTCGGTCAGCCCCAGCATTTT
abundance: .; j_gene: TRBJ1-1; v_gene: TRBV19; d_gene: .; CDR3aa: CASSLRGGGTEAFF; CDR3nt: TGTGCCAGTAGTCTCCGCGGGGGAGGAACTGAAGCTTTCTTT
abundance: few; j_gene: TRBJ2-3; v_gene: TRBV27; d_gene: TRBD2; CDR3aa: CATYLAGDTDTQYF; CDR3nt: TGTGCCACCTACCTAGCGGGGGACACAGATACGCAGTATTTT
abundance: .; j_gene: TRBJ1-3; v_gene: TRBV19; d_gene: TRBD1; CDR3aa: CASSEGQAPGNTIYF; CDR3nt: TGTGCCAGTTCTGAAGGACAGGCCCCTGGAAACACCATATATTTT
abundance: .; j_gene: TRBJ2-5; v_gene: TRBV19; d_gene: TRBD1; CDR3aa: CASSIGRGHQETQYF; CDR3nt: TGTGCCAGTAGTATCGGCAGGGGGCACCAAGAGACCCAGTACTTC
abundance: .; j_gene: TRBJ1-3; v_gene: TRBV6-5; d_gene: .; CDR3aa: CASSGGGRGNTIYF; CDR3nt: TGTGCCAGCTCTGGGGGGGGGCGCGGAAACACCATATATTTT
abundance: .; j_gene: TRBJ2-4; v_gene: TRBV28; d_gene: TRBD1; CDR3aa: CASSFPGQGFKNIQYF; CDR3nt: TGTGCCAGCAGTTTTCCGGGACAGGGTTTCAAAAACATTCAGTACTTC
abundance: .; j_gene: TRBJ2-7; v_gene: TRBV6-1; d_gene: TRBD2; CDR3aa: CASSESVWGGRGEQYF; CDR3nt: TGTGCCAGCAGTGAATCCGTGTGGGGCGGGAGGGGCGAGCAGTACTTC
abundance: few; j_gene: TRBJ2-1; v_gene: TRBV7-2; d_gene: .; CDR3aa: CASRGDSYNEQFF; CDR3nt: TGTGCCAGCAGAGGAGATTCCTACAATGAGCAGTTCTTC
abundance: few; j_gene: TRBJ1-6; v_gene: TRBV28; d_gene: .; CDR3aa: CASASNSPLHF; CDR3nt: TGTGCCAGCGCGAGTAATTCACCCCTCCACTTT
abundance: few; j_gene: TRBJ1-4; v_gene: TRBV7-9; d_gene: .; CDR3aa: CASSSGQTEGEKLFF; CDR3nt: TGTGCCAGCAGCTCCGGACAGACCGAGGGTGAAAAACTGTTTTTT
abundance: .; j_gene: TRBJ2-7; v_gene: TRBV7-9; d_gene: TRBD1; CDR3aa: CASSRLGQQYEQYF; CDR3nt: TGTGCCAGCAGCCGCCTGGGACAGCAATACGAGCAGTACTTC
abundance: .; j_gene: TRBJ2-7; v_gene: TRBV14; d_gene: TRBD1; CDR3aa: CASSQTIKDRAYEQYF; CDR3nt: TGTGCCAGCAGCCAGACCATTAAAGACAGGGCATACGAGCAGTACTTC
abundance: few; j_gene: TRBJ1-4; v_gene: TRBV4-1; d_gene: TRBD1; CDR3aa: CASSQGDRAGEKLFF; CDR3nt: TGCGCCAGCAGCCAGGGGGACAGGGCCGGTGAAAAACTGTTTTTT
abundance: .; j_gene: TRBJ2-1; v_gene: TRBV19; d_gene: .; CDR3aa: CASSPSTGWQFF; CDR3nt: TGTGCCAGTAGTCCTTCAACGGGGTGGCAGTTCTTC
abundance: .; j_gene: TRBJ1-1; v_gene: TRBV18; d_gene: .; CDR3aa: CASSPPSRGTEAFF; CDR3nt: TGTGCCAGCTCACCACCCTCGCGCGGCACTGAAGCTTTCTTT
abundance: .; j_gene: TRBJ1-1; v_gene: TRBV7-9; d_gene: .; CDR3aa: CASSLGGENTEAFF; CDR3nt: TGTGCCAGCAGCTTGGGGGGAGAGAACACTGAAGCTTTCTTT
abundance: once; j_gene: TRBJ2-2; v_gene: TRBV12-5; d_gene: TRBD2; CDR3aa: CASLRLAANTGELFF; CDR3nt: TGTGCTAGCCTAAGACTAGCGGCGAACACCGGGGAGCTGTTTTTT
abundance: few; j_gene: TRBJ1-5; v_gene: TRBV6-5; d_gene: TRBD1; CDR3aa: CASSGTGGGQPQHF; CDR3nt: TGTGCCAGCAGCGGGACAGGGGGAGGTCAGCCCCAGCATTTT
abundance: .; j_gene: TRBJ2-3; v_gene: TRBV2; d_gene: .; CDR3aa: CASSDGSYTDTQYF; CDR3nt: TGTGCCAGCAGTGACGGGAGCTACACAGATACGCAGTATTTT
abundance: .; j_gene: TRBJ1-2; v_gene: TRBV7-9; d_gene: TRBD1; CDR3aa: CSSSLGTGYGYTF; CDR3nt: TGTTCCAGCAGCCTAGGGACAGGGTATGGCTACACCTTC
abundance: .; j_gene: TRBJ2-3; v_gene: TRBV18; d_gene: TRBD1; CDR3aa: CASSPPSSRGTDTQYF; CDR3nt: TGTGCCAGCTCACCACCGTCAAGCAGGGGGACAGATACGCAGTATTTT
abundance: few; j_gene: TRBJ1-2; v_gene: TRBV6-1; d_gene: TRBD1; CDR3aa: CASRLTGGYGYTF; CDR3nt: TGTGCCAGCAGATTGACAGGGGGCTATGGCTACACCTTC
abundance: .; j_gene: TRBJ1-2; v_gene: TRBV7-6; d_gene: .; CDR3aa: CASSSLGGDGYTF; CDR3nt: TGTGCCAGCAGTTCTCTGGGGGGGGATGGCTACACCTTC
abundance: .; j_gene: TRBJ2-7; v_gene: TRBV4-3; d_gene: TRBD1; CDR3aa: CASSQDRTGAYEQYF; CDR3nt: TGCGCCAGCAGCCAAGATCGCACAGGGGCCTACGAGCAGTACTTC
abundance: .; j_gene: TRBJ1-2; v_gene: TRBV25-1; d_gene: TRBD1; CDR3aa: CASSEGGTGTNYGYTF; CDR3nt: TGTGCCAGCAGTGAAGGGGGGACAGGGACAAACTATGGCTACACCTTC
abundance: .; j_gene: TRBJ1-6; v_gene: TRBV7-8; d_gene: TRBD1; CDR3aa: CASSLDRGSYNSPLHF; CDR3nt: TGTGCCAGCAGCTTGGACAGGGGGTCCTATAATTCACCCCTCCACTTT
abundance: medium-sized; j_gene: TRBJ1-1; v_gene: TRBV7-9; d_gene: .; CDR3aa: CASSLVTEGNTEAFF; CDR3nt: TGTGCCAGCAGCTTAGTTACGGAGGGCAACACTGAAGCTTTCTTT
abundance: .; j_gene: TRBJ2-3; v_gene: TRBV7-3; d_gene: .; CDR3aa: CASSLLALATDTQYF; CDR3nt: TGTGCCAGCAGCTTATTGGCGTTAGCGACAGATACGCAGTATTTT
abundance: .; j_gene: TRBJ1-6; v_gene: TRBV30; d_gene: .; CDR3aa: CATSGGGNSPLHF; CDR3nt: TGTGCCACCTCGGGGGGTGGGAATTCACCCCTCCACTTT
abundance: .; j_gene: TRBJ2-7; v_gene: TRBV5-6; d_gene: .; CDR3aa: CASSFPASAEPYEQYF; CDR3nt: TGTGCCAGCAGCTTTCCAGCGAGCGCCGAGCCATACGAGCAGTACTTC
abundance: few; j_gene: TRBJ1-3; v_gene: TRBV5-1; d_gene: TRBD1; CDR3aa: CASSQGQGWWYF; CDR3nt: TGCGCCAGCAGCCAGGGACAGGGCTGGTGGTATTTT
abundance: .; j_gene: TRBJ2-1; v_gene: TRBV7-3; d_gene: TRBD2; CDR3aa: CASSSAGTSAYNEQFF; CDR3nt: TGTGCCAGCAGCTCAGCCGGGACTAGCGCCTACAATGAGCAGTTCTTC
abundance: .; j_gene: TRBJ2-1; v_gene: TRBV11-3; d_gene: .; CDR3aa: CASSLGAINNEQFF; CDR3nt: TGTGCCAGCAGCTTAGGAGCCATTAACAATGAGCAGTTCTTC
abundance: few; j_gene: TRBJ2-7; v_gene: TRBV7-9; d_gene: .; CDR3aa: CASSLVGGPNYEQYF; CDR3nt: TGTGCCAGCAGCTTAGTTGGAGGGCCGAACTACGAGCAGTACTTC
abundance: few; j_gene: TRBJ2-4; v_gene: TRBV2; d_gene: TRBD2; CDR3aa: CASSESSGGAVKNIQYF; CDR3nt: TGTGCCAGCAGTGAATCAAGCGGGGGGGCGGTCAAAAACATTCAGTACTTC
abundance: few; j_gene: TRBJ1-4; v_gene: TRBV6-1; d_gene: .; CDR3aa: CASSPVRDLNEKLFF; CDR3nt: TGTGCCAGCAGTCCCGTCCGGGATCTTAATGAAAAACTGTTTTTT
abundance: few; j_gene: TRBJ2-2; v_gene: TRBV2; d_gene: TRBD2; CDR3aa: CASGEGLGELFF; CDR3nt: TGTGCCTCCGGGGAGGGCCTCGGGGAGCTGTTTTTT
abundance: .; j_gene: TRBJ2-7; v_gene: TRBV7-9; d_gene: .; CDR3aa: CASSLQTDYLIYEQYF; CDR3nt: TGTGCCAGCAGCTTACAGACCGACTACCTAATCTACGAGCAGTACTTC
abundance: .; j_gene: TRBJ1-1; v_gene: TRBV11-1; d_gene: .; CDR3aa: CASSESARGNTEAFF; CDR3nt: TGTGCCAGCAGCGAGAGCGCCAGGGGGAACACTGAAGCTTTCTTT
abundance: few; j_gene: TRBJ2-5; v_gene: TRBV5-1; d_gene: TRBD2; CDR3aa: CASSLVPGGQETQYF; CDR3nt: TGCGCCAGCAGCTTGGTACCGGGGGGACAAGAGACCCAGTACTTC
abundance: .; j_gene: TRBJ2-1; v_gene: TRBV28; d_gene: TRBD2; CDR3aa: CASSFIRGGRNEQFF; CDR3nt: TGTGCCAGCAGTTTTATTCGGGGGGGCCGGAATGAGCAGTTCTTC
abundance: .; j_gene: TRBJ1-5; v_gene: TRBV15; d_gene: .; CDR3aa: CATSISSNQPQHF; CDR3nt: TGTGCCACCAGCATAAGCAGCAATCAGCCCCAGCATTTT
abundance: once; j_gene: TRBJ2-3; v_gene: TRBV10-3; d_gene: TRBD2; CDR3aa: CAISESSGMGTDTQYF; CDR3nt: TGTGCCATCAGTGAGTCGAGCGGGATGGGGACAGATACGCAGTATTTT
abundance: few; j_gene: TRBJ2-7; v_gene: TRBV28; d_gene: TRBD1; CDR3aa: CASSAGTAYEQYF; CDR3nt: TGTGCCAGCAGCGCCGGGACAGCCTACGAGCAGTACTTC
abundance: .; j_gene: TRBJ1-4; v_gene: TRBV7-6; d_gene: .; CDR3aa: CASSLDRAGNEKLFF; CDR3nt: TGTGCCAGCAGCTTAGACAGGGCCGGTAATGAAAAACTGTTTTTT
abundance: .; j_gene: TRBJ2-7; v_gene: TRBV30; d_gene: .; CDR3aa: CAWSEPNYEQYF; CDR3nt: TGTGCCTGGAGCGAACCTAACTACGAGCAGTACTTC
abundance: .; j_gene: TRBJ2-7; v_gene: TRBV9; d_gene: TRBD1; CDR3aa: CASSANRQGAGNEQYF; CDR3nt: TGTGCCAGCAGCGCAAATAGACAGGGGGCAGGGAACGAGCAGTACTTC
abundance: .; j_gene: TRBJ2-3; v_gene: TRBV7-9; d_gene: TRBD2; CDR3aa: CASSKGLAGGPTDTQYF; CDR3nt: TGTGCCAGCAGCAAGGGACTAGCGGGGGGGCCGACAGATACGCAGTATTTT
abundance: .; j_gene: TRBJ2-3; v_gene: TRBV21-1; d_gene: .; CDR3aa: CASSKSRGDTDTQYF; CDR3nt: TGTGCCAGCAGCAAATCGCGGGGAGATACAGATACGCAGTATTTT
abundance: .; j_gene: TRBJ2-5; v_gene: TRBV4-2; d_gene: TRBD2; CDR3aa: CASSQQREGGETQYF; CDR3nt: TGTGCCAGCAGCCAGCAGCGGGAGGGAGGAGAGACCCAGTACTTC
abundance: .; j_gene: TRBJ1-5; v_gene: TRBV6-7; d_gene: TRBD1; CDR3aa: CASSLKGADSQPQHF; CDR3nt: TGTGCCAGCAGCCTTAAGGGGGCGGATAGTCAGCCCCAGCATTTT
abundance: .; j_gene: TRBJ1-1; v_gene: TRBV7-9; d_gene: .; CDR3aa: CASSRQDRVNTEAFF; CDR3nt: TGTGCCAGCAGCCGTCAGGACAGAGTGAACACTGAAGCTTTCTTT
abundance: .; j_gene: TRBJ1-2; v_gene: TRBV27; d_gene: .; CDR3aa: CASSPSRGAGYGYTF; CDR3nt: TGTGCCAGCAGTCCCTCCCGGGGGGCTGGATATGGCTACACCTTC